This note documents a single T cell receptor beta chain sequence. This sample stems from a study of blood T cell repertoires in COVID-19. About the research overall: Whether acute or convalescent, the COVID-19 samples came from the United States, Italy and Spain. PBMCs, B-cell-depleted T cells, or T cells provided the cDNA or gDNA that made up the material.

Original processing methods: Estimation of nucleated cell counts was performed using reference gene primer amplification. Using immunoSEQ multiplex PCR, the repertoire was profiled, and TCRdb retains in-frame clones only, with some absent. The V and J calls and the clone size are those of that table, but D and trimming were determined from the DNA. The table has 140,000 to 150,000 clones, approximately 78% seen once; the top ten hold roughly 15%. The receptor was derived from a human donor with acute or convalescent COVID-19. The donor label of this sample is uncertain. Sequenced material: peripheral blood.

CDR3 sequence: CASTPLGWTVSNTGELFF. The CDR3 nucleotides are TGTGCCAGCACTCCCCTGGGTTGGACAGTCTCGAACACCGGGGAGCTGTTTTTT. This rearrangement joins TRBV2 to TRBJ2-2, with D possibly matching TRBD1 (6 bases). With 7 bases removed from V and 0 bases from J, the gap between germline ends came to 21 bases. The CDR3 sequence is 18 residues long. The germline V gene has CDR1 SNHLY and CDR2 FYNNEI. Complete variable domain (other parts from reference TRBV2 and TRBJ2-2): EPEVTQTPSHQVTQMGQEVILRCVPISNHLYFYWYRQILGQKVEFLVSFYNNEISEKSEIFDDQFSVERPDGSNFTLKIRSTKLEDSAMYFCASTPLGWTVSNTGELFFGEGSRLTVL.